The 19 T cell receptor beta chains below were found in one sample sequenced in a study of T cell changes during pregnancy in multiple sclerosis. Profiling relied on immunoSEQ multiplex PCR, and the TCRdb table lists in-frame clones only, not all of them. The profile shows approximately 21,000 clones, around 81% of them singletons. Specimen: CD8+ T cells from peripheral blood mononuclear cells, collected in the first trimester of pregnancy. The receptors were sampled from a female donor in good health, enrolled as a control in a pregnancy study.

J is TRBJ2-3 and V is TRBV7-6, with TRBD2 matching over 9 bases. The J segment lost 0 bases and the V segment lost 3 bases, leaving 4 bases of the junction unmatched. Germline V gives CDR1 SGHVS, CDR2 FNYEAQ. The length of the CDR3 is 16 residues. The CDR3 bases are TGTGCCAGCAGCTTCGAGCGGGGGGAAAGCACAGATACGCAGTATTTT. This encodes CASSFERGESTDTQYF. Variable domain in full (rest from reference TRBV7-6 and TRBJ2-3): GAGVSQSPRYKVTKRGQDVALRCDPISGHVSLYWYRQALGQGPEFLTYFNYEAQQDKSGLPNDRFSAERPEGSISTLTIQRTEQRDSAMYRCASSFERGESTDTQYFGPGTRLTVL.

This clone has just one count. The gene calls are TRBV19 and TRBJ1-2; no firm D call. CDR1 and CDR2 (germline): LNHDA, SQIVND (reference sequence). The CDR3 contains 12 residues. V was shortened by 8 bases and J by 8 bases, with 15 bases between the two germline ends. The DNA of the CDR3 is TGTGCCAGTCGTACGACTTGGAGGGGCTACACCTTC. Its translation: CASRTTWRGYTF.

Turning to this clone: At one of its ends the junction is not consistent with the germline gene, which may arise from a read error. The chain couples TRBV2 to TRBJ2-4; TRBD1 matches 7 bases. The CDR3 has 10 residues. In germline, CDR1 is SNHLY, CDR2 FYNNEI. The CDR3 sequence is CASSGQVLSF. The CDR3 region has the DNA TGTGCCAGCTCCGGACAGGTCCTCTCCTTC.

The chain employs TRBV6-4 and TRBJ1-1, with TRBD1 matching 8 bases. Germline CDR1 and CDR2: MRHNA and SNTAGT. The CDR3 length is 13 residues. V dropped 5 bases and J dropped 4; count of bases not matched to a gene: 3. The CDR3 sequence is CASSSGGATEAFF. In DNA, the CDR3 is TGTGCCAGCAGTTCAGGGGGCGCCACTGAAGCTTTCTTT.

This clone was seen a handful of times. This chain joins TRBV6-4 and TRBJ2-3; TRBD1 aligns across 9 bases. The germline CDR1 and CDR2 sequences are MRHNA and SNTAGT. Germline trimming cut 5 bases from V and 5 bases from J; bases unmatched to any gene: 5. CDR3 length equals 14 residues. CDR3: CASSKGQGGDTQYF. CDR3 bases: TGTGCCAGCAGTAAGGGACAGGGCGGAGATACGCAGTATTTT.

Only a few counts were recorded for this clone. V gene TRBV6-4 combines with J gene TRBJ2-1; D is possibly TRBD2 (5 bases). Germline V gives CDR1 MRHNA, CDR2 SNTAGT. With 2 bases removed from V and 3 bases from J, the gap between germline ends came to 8 bases. The CDR3 length is 14 residues. CDR3 sequence (DNA): TGTGCCAGCAGTGACCGGGGTGACTACAATGAGCAGTTCTTC. Encoded protein: CASSDRGDYNEQFF.

The chain carries TRBV2 and TRBJ1-2; possibly TRBD1 for D (6 bases). The CDR3 covers 14 residues. Germline assignment: CDR1 SNHLY and CDR2 FYNNEI. The V and J ends lost 9 bases and 0 bases respectively, with 14 bases between them. Here the CDR3 DNA reads TGTGCCAGGGGCGACAGGATCGCTAACTATGGCTACACCTTC. Its translation: CARGDRIANYGYTF.

The chain uses TRBV4-2 and TRBJ2-3, with D perhaps TRBD2 (6 bases). This CDR3 contains 16 residues. Trimming took off 0 bases at V and 6 bases at J, with 16 bases between the two ends. From germline, CDR1 is LGHNA and CDR2 YNFKEQ. This chain's CDR3 is CASSQEWASVLDTQYF. In nucleotides, the CDR3 is TGTGCCAGCAGCCAAGAATGGGCTAGCGTGCTGGATACGCAGTATTTT.

This chain connects TRBV6-4 to TRBJ2-3, with 12 nucleotides matching TRBD2. The ends lost 6 bases at V and 4 bases at J; junction bases unmatched: 5. This CDR3 has 15 amino acids. Germline V lookup: CDR1 MRHNA, CDR2 SNTAGT. Here the CDR3 DNA reads TGTGCCAGCAGCGATGGACTAGCGGGGCCAGATACGCAGTATTTT. Protein: CASSDGLAGPDTQYF.

The V and J genes are TRBV7-9 and TRBJ2-1, with D maybe TRBD1 (6 bases). Germline CDR1 and CDR2: SEHNR and FQNEAQ (reference sequence). The CDR3 totals 15 residues. Trimming shortened V by 5 bases and J by 9 bases, and 20 bases separated the two germline ends. CDR3 amino acids: CASSGRGAGVSEQFF. The CDR3 bases are TGTGCCAGCAGCGGTAGGGGCGCAGGGGTTAGTGAGCAGTTCTTC.

The genes are TRBV6-1 and TRBJ2-7; 7 positions match TRBD1. The CDR3 covers 14 residues. The germline V gene has CDR1 MNHNS and CDR2 SASEGT. The V gene end was trimmed by 5 bases and the J gene end by 5 bases; junction bases not matched to a gene: 9. In DNA, the CDR3 is TGTGCCAGCAGTTCCGGGACAGTAGTAAACGAGCAGTACTTC. It specifies CASSSGTVVNEQYF.

Details on this clone: Relative to the germline gene, one junction end is altered; a read error may explain this. This sample also contains other DNA sequences that code for the same CDR3. The chain employs TRBV7-6 and TRBJ2-3; D possibly corresponds to TRBD2 (5 bases). From germline, CDR1 is SGHVS and CDR2 FNYEAQ. CDR3 length: 14 residues. CDR3 nucleotide sequence: TGTGCCAGTAGCTTATCTGGGAGTTATGATACGCAGTATTTT. Its protein is CASSLSGSYDTQYF.

The chain links TRBV27 to TRBJ2-5, with D perhaps matching TRBD1 (5 bases). Trimming took off 8 bases at V and 7 bases at J, with 14 bases between the two ends. There are 12 residues in the CDR3. Germline V CDR1 and CDR2: MNHEY, SMNVEV (reference sequence). The CDR3 DNA reads TGTGCCAGCCGGTTAGGGGCAGGGACCCAGTACTTC. It is translated as CASRLGAGTQYF.

V is TRBV28 and J is TRBJ1-1; possibly TRBD1 for D (5 bases). Germline CDR1 and CDR2: MDHEN and SYDVKM. Trimming pared 7 bases from V and 0 bases from J, leaving 9 bases between. The CDR3 totals 13 residues. The CDR3 sequence: CASTLTVNTEAFF. CDR3 DNA: TGTGCCAGCACCCTGACAGTGAACACTGAAGCTTTCTTT.

This chain connects TRBV12-1 to TRBJ2-5; the table calls TRBD2, which could not be checked here. TRBV12-1 is annotated as a pseudogene. The CDR3 length is 14 residues. The chain's CDR3 is CASSFDRVQETQYF. The CDR3 region has the DNA TGTGCCAGCAGCTTTGATCGGGTCCAAGAGACCCAGTACTTC.

V gene TRBV7-9 combines with J gene TRBJ2-7; D is uncertain. Trimming left V 5 bases short and J 0 bases short, with 5 bases between. Germline V CDR1 and CDR2: SEHNR, FQNEAQ (reference sequence). The CDR3 has 12 residues. The CDR3 here is CASSPGSYEQYF. The DNA of the CDR3 is TGTGCCAGCAGCCCCGGCTCCTACGAGCAGTACTTC.

The chain is built from TRBV7-9 and TRBJ1-1; 12 nucleotides agree with TRBD1. Germline V gene lookup returns CDR1 SEHNR and CDR2 FQNEAQ (reference sequence). The trim removed 5 bases at V and 4 bases at J, leaving 8 bases unmatched. The length of the CDR3 is 16 residues. The CDR3 loop is CASSPWDRGRSTEAFF. CDR3 nucleotide sequence: TGTGCCAGCAGCCCGTGGGACAGGGGGCGGTCCACTGAAGCTTTCTTT. The complete variable domain, with remaining parts taken from reference TRBV7-9 and TRBJ1-1, reads DTGVSQNPRHKITKRGQNVTFRCDPISEHNRLYWYRQTLGQGPEFLTYFQNEAQLEKSRLLSDRFSAERPKGSFSTLEIQRTEQGDSAMYLCASSPWDRGRSTEAFFGQGTRLTVV.

The chain couples TRBV7-8 to TRBJ2-1, with 12 positions matching TRBD2. CDR3 size: 16 residues. The V gene's germline CDR1 is SGHVS and CDR2 FQNEAQ. The V and J ends lost 5 bases and 7 bases, in that order; junction bases with no gene match: 9. CDR3 amino acids: CASSPGTSGFGNEQFF. The CDR3 coding sequence is TGTGCCAGCAGCCCGGGGACTAGCGGGTTTGGGAATGAGCAGTTCTTC.

This chain connects TRBV25-1 to TRBJ2-7; D remains unclear. Germline lookup yields CDR1 MGHDK and CDR2 SYGVNS. V lost 4 bases and J lost 3, with 13 bases in between. CDR3 length equals 14 residues. DNA for the CDR3: TGTGCCAGCAGTGGAACAGTGGGCGTCTACGAGCAGTACTTC. This sequence encodes CASSGTVGVYEQYF.